The 11 T cell receptor beta chains presented below share a single source sample, sequenced in a study of OX40 agonist ivuxolimab in advanced cancers. The protocol was immunoSEQ multiplex PCR, while the TCRdb copy is restricted to in-frame clones and leaves out a portion. The sample carries 78,000 or so clones, 92% recorded once. Specimen: CD4+ or CD8+ T cells sorted from blood, collected in a trial of the OX40 agonist ivuxolimab. Receptors were obtained from an adult with an advanced solid tumor such as melanoma, head and neck, liver or kidney cancer.

The chain combines TRBV13 with TRBJ1-2; 8 bases agree with TRBD1. The ends lost 5 bases at V and 5 bases at J; junction bases unmatched: 7. CDR1 and CDR2 (germline): PRHDT, FYEKMQ (reference sequence). The CDR3 is made up of 14 amino acids. CDR3 coding DNA: TGTGCCAGCAGCGGAAGAGGGACAGGATATGGCTACACCTTC. It codes for CASSGRGTGYGYTF.

The chain combines TRBV28 with TRBJ1-2; unclear D gene. With 2 bases removed from V and 3 bases from J, the gap between germline ends came to 10 bases. This CDR3 has 14 residues. Per the germline V gene, CDR1 is MDHEN and CDR2 is SYDVKM. The CDR3 protein is CASSLSPGDYGYTF. CDR3 in DNA: TGTGCCAGCAGTTTAAGCCCCGGGGACTATGGCTACACCTTC.

The chain has TRBV19 and TRBJ1-2; 9 bases line up with TRBD1. The V gene end was trimmed by 3 bases and the J gene end by 6 bases; junction bases not matched to a gene: 5. The CDR3 consists of 14 residues. Germline CDR1 LNHDA, CDR2 SQIVND (reference sequence). The CDR3 bases are TGTGCCAGTAGTATTCGGGACAGGGCGAATGGCTACACCTTC. Translating it yields CASSIRDRANGYTF.

This clone was seen only a few times. The genes are TRBV10-2 and TRBJ2-1; TRBD1 might be the D (6 bases). The V and J ends lost 8 bases and 0 bases respectively, with 8 bases between them. The germline V gene has CDR1 WSHSY and CDR2 SAAADI. The CDR3 is made up of 13 amino acids. The CDR3 region is CASGTTSYNEQFF. The CDR3 DNA is TGCGCCAGCGGGACAACCTCCTACAATGAGCAGTTCTTC.

The chain uses TRBV29-1 and TRBJ2-1; 8 positions match TRBD1. Germline V lookup: CDR1 SQVTM, CDR2 ANQGSEA. The junction had 6 bases not matched to a gene; V was cut back by 7 bases and J by 1 base. This CDR3 has 14 amino acids. The CDR3 DNA sequence: TGCAGCGCTGGACAGGGAGAGTCCTACAATGAGCAGTTCTTC. It yields the protein CSAGQGESYNEQFF.

The chain uses TRBV6-5 and TRBJ2-7; unclear D gene. The V gene lost 2 bases and the J gene lost 0 bases, with 8 bases spanning the gap. The CDR3 loop spans 14 amino acids. Germline CDR1 reads MNHEY; CDR2 reads SVGAGI. CDR3 sequence reads: CASSYGLTSYEQYF. The CDR3 DNA reads TGTGCCAGCAGTTACGGCTTAACCTCCTACGAGCAGTACTTC.

This chain links TRBV7-6 with TRBJ2-2; a possible D gene is TRBD2 (6 bases). The germline gives CDR1 SGHVS, CDR2 FNYEAQ. This CDR3 is 19 amino acids long. The V gene lost 5 bases and the J gene lost 0 bases, with 22 bases spanning the gap. The CDR3 nucleotides are TGTGCCAGCAGCCCAGGCGGGGTATGGGCCCTTTCGAACACCGGGGAGCTGTTTTTT. Amino acid sequence: CASSPGGVWALSNTGELFF. Variable domain in full (rest from reference TRBV7-6 and TRBJ2-2): GAGVSQSPRYKVTKRGQDVALRCDPISGHVSLYWYRQALGQGPEFLTYFNYEAQQDKSGLPNDRFSAERPEGSISTLTIQRTEQRDSAMYRCASSPGGVWALSNTGELFFGEGSRLTVL.

J is TRBJ2-5 and V is TRBV6-7, with 8 bases fitting TRBD1. TRBV6-7 is an ORF, with its function uncertain. V shed 7 bases, J shed 3 bases, and the junction held 4 bases outside the gene matches. CDR3 length: 13 residues. DNA of the CDR3: TGTGCCAGCACCCGGGACAGGAAAGAGACCCAGTACTTC. Amino acids: CASTRDRKETQYF.

This clone was detected only a few times. The rearrangement uses TRBV7-7 and TRBJ2-7; 7 bases fit TRBD1. Germline V gene sequence: CDR1 SSHAT, CDR2 FNYEAQ (reference sequence). The J segment lost 1 base and the V segment lost 4 bases, leaving 4 bases of the junction unmatched. This CDR3 contains 14 residues. Written as DNA, the CDR3 is TGTGCCAGCAGCTCCGGGGACAGTTCCTACGAGCAGTACTTC. It yields the protein CASSSGDSSYEQYF. The variable domain in full, completed from reference TRBV7-7 and TRBJ2-7, reads GAGVSQSPRYKVTKRGQDVTLRCDPISSHATLYWYQQALGQGPEFLTYFNYEAQPDKSGLPSDRFSAERPEGSISTLTIQRTEQRDSAMYRCASSSGDSSYEQYFGPGTRLTVT.

The chain joins TRBV9 to TRBJ1-2; 9 nucleotides match TRBD1. V shed 2 bases, J shed 3 bases, and the junction held 17 bases outside the gene matches. The germline V gene encodes CDR1 SGDLS and CDR2 YYNGEE. This CDR3 has 19 amino acids. The CDR3 DNA follows: TGTGCCAGCAGCGTCTCCCCTCAGGGTTGGGACAGGGAACACTATGGCTACACCTTC. Encoded protein: CASSVSPQGWDREHYGYTF.

The V and J genes are TRBV15 and TRBJ2-3; TRBD1 aligns across 12 bases. The germline V gene has CDR1 LNHNV and CDR2 YYDKDF (reference sequence). The CDR3 runs 16 residues. V lost 3 bases, J lost 4 bases, and 5 bases stayed unmatched. The CDR3 sequence: CATSSPRDRGPDTQYF. In DNA form, the CDR3 reads TGTGCCACCAGCAGCCCCCGGGACAGGGGGCCAGATACGCAGTATTTT.